This T cell receptor (beta chain) was obtained from a study of cytomegalovirus exposure and HLA in healthy donors. Both 60 Vbeta primers and 13 Jbeta primers went into the PCR. Profiling relied on immunoSEQ multiplex PCR, and the TCRdb table lists in-frame clones only, not all of them. The sample includes 130,000 or so clones, about four fifths of them seen just once. This CDR3 is built from 16 residues. Germline CDR1 is MDHEN and CDR2 is SYDVKM. V gave up 1 base and J gave up 4 bases; unmatched junction bases: 9. Study observations and caveats: A later analysis reported that several of the most significant clusters appeared to be linked to common viral pathogens, among them Epstein-Barr virus. In a later analysis, at a false discovery rate of 0.05, approximately 16,000 TCR beta sequences matched HLA alleles. Most TCR sequences were rare, but some public TCRs occurred in many donors.

On this clone itself: Its antigen is unknown.

This TCR derives from a man aged 30 to 45 in good health and CMV-seronegative. The chain couples TRBV28 to TRBJ1-2; TRBD1 matches 7 bases. Sequencing input: PBMCs. CDR3 DNA: TGTGCCAGCAGTTTATCCCCACAGGGGTATAGCTATGGCTACACCTTC. It encodes CASSLSPQGYSYGYTF.